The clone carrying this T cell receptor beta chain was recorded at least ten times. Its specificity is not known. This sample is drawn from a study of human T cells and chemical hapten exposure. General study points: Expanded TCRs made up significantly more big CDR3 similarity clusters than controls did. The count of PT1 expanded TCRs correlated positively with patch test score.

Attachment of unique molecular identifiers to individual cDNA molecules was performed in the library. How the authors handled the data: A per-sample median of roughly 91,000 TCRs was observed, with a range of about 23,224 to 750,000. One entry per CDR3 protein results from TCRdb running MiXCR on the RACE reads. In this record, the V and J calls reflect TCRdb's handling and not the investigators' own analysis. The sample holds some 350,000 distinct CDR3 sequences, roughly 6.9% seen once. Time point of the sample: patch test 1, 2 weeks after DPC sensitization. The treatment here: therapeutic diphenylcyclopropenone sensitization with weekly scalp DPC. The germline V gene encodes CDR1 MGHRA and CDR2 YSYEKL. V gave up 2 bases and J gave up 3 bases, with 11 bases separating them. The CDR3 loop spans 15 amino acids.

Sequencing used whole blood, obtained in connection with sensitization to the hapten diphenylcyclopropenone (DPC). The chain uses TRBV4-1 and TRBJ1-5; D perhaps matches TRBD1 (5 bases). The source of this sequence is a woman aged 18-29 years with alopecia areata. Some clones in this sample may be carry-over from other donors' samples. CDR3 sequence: CASSQSDSLNQPQHF. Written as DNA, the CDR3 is TGCGCCAGCAGCCAATCCGACAGTCTCAATCAGCCCCAGCATTTT.